The present T cell receptor beta chain was sequenced within a study of chemoradiotherapy in HPV16-positive cancers. The wider study: Candidate HPV-specific clones and shared TCR motifs came from two HPV16-positive patients.

The table came from immunoSEQ multiplex PCR; TCRdb's copy has only in-frame clones and leaves some out. The sample holds under 35,000 clones, nearly 95% seen once. A note on this clone: Its antigen remains unknown.

Notes on the study in general: In HPV16-positive patients, HPV-responsive T-cell expansion tracked better recurrence-free survival. The functional HPV-specific definition rests on just a couple of HPV16-positive patients. Non-HPV-specific T cells did not expand in tumors during treatment, whereas candidate HPV-specific clones and E7-related motifs did.

Trimming took 8 bases from V and 5 from J, leaving 9 bases between them. The CDR3 extends over 12 amino acids. Germline CDR1 is MDHEN and CDR2 is SYDVKM. V and J are TRBV28 and TRBJ1-4, with D possibly being TRBD1 (5 bases). The sequencing here drew on blood, taken from a patient who underwent chemoradiotherapy. The sequence came from a human donor with HPV-associated anogenital cancer. The CDR3 nucleotides read TGTGCCAGCCAGGAGGGGAATGAAAAACTGTTTTTT. Residues: CASQEGNEKLFF.